This T cell receptor (beta chain) was captured in a study of blood T cell repertoires in COVID-19. V dropped 10 bases and J dropped 6; count of bases not matched to a gene: 11. Germline loops: CDR1 LNHDA, CDR2 SQIVND (reference sequence). This CDR3 spans 13 amino acids. Here immunoSEQ multiplex PCR was the method, and the copy in TCRdb shows in-frame clones only, minus some. This sample has more than 150,000 clones; approximately 87% occur once, and the top ten carry roughly 20%. The genes are TRBV19 and TRBJ2-7, with TRBD1 identical over 8 bases. The clonotype comes from a man aged 65 to 79 with active or convalescent COVID-19. The sample was peripheral blood. The CDR3 region has the DNA TGTGCCACTCGGCGACAGGGGTTTCTCGAGCAGTACTTC. It encodes CATRRQGFLEQYF.